This T cell receptor beta chain was sequenced for a study of T cells after yellow fever vaccination. Study outcomes and limitations: It was a weaker secondary response, yet one that peaked faster, at day 5 versus 15. Most clones from primary vaccination were detected again post-booster (just under 97% CD4, 88% CD8).

This clonotype came up a few times. The target antigen is unknown. TCRdb itself ran the 5' RACE reads through MiXCR, one entry per CDR3 protein. The sample shows hundreds of thousands of distinct CDR3 sequences, around 5.2% of them seen only once. V was pared by 3 bases and J by 2 bases, with 11 bases between. CDR1 is SGHRS and CDR2 is YFSETQ in the germline V gene. This CDR3 is 14 amino acids long. The sequences come from CD4+ T cells sorted from PBMCs, collected on the day of the yellow fever booster vaccination. V gene TRBV5-1 combines with J gene TRBJ2-5; TRBD2 might be the D (5 bases). The TCR comes from a man between 18 and 29 years old who received the YFV17D yellow fever vaccine. CDR3 in DNA: TGCGCCAGCAGCTATCAAAGCGGTCAAGAGACCCAGTACTTC. It encodes CASSYQSGQETQYF.